This T cell receptor beta chain was sequenced during a study of T cells expressing NK-cell markers (dated by TCRdb to about 2020). The study in broad terms: In sorted CD3+CD56+NKG2C+, CD3+CD56+NKG2C- and CD3+CD56-NKG2C+ T-cell subsets from several donors, TCR beta-chain repertoires were profiled. Among the eight sequenced donors, only one was HCMV-seronegative, while the other seven were HCMV-seropositive. Libraries were sequenced as 2 x 150 bp reads on Illumina HiSeq 2000/2500, MiSeq or NextSeq. Randomly selected healthy volunteers, three men and five women, were used as the eight sequenced donors. Findings and caveats that apply to the study as a whole: In six donors, the dominant CD3+CD56+NKG2C+ clonotypes ranked among the top 10 CD8+ clonotypes, making up roughly 1.0-7.0% of CD8+ T cells. Those dominant clonotypes were again the most abundant among CD3+CD56-NKG2C+ cells in a few donors, at roughly 28.3-60.1%. Whether the expanded NKG2C-expressing T cell clones were specific for HCMV antigens was left unclear.

The sequencer listed for this sample is Illumina HiSeq 2000. TCR beta cDNA libraries were prepared using 5'RACE template switching, which introduced a universal primer site and unique molecular identifiers. cDNA synthesis was primed from the TCR beta constant segment and was followed by two successive PCR amplification steps. The original methods were these. MIGEC was used to demultiplex reads and group the reads by UMI, and MiTCR was used to assemble and quantify clonotypes. To exclude erroneous sequences, any TCR cDNA sequence not supported by at least two reads was discarded. Downstream repertoire analysis used the tcR package, and clonotypes were matched across fractions by CDR3 nucleotide sequence plus V segment. VDJmatch was used to annotate antigen specificity against VDJdb, with one amino acid substitution in CDR3 permitted. TCRdb reanalyzed the reads, keeping one entry per CDR3 protein sequence and omitting DNA. What appears here as the V and J calls and clone size reflects TCRdb's work, not the paper's. The sample has a few hundred thousand distinct CDR3 sequences on record. In total, the top ten clones hold around 0.4% of the sample.

To determine HCMV serostatus, a commercial ELISA kit was used to detect HCMV-specific IgG in serum. Peripheral blood mononuclear cells were isolated from blood by Ficoll density gradient centrifugation. The CDR3 covers 14 residues, taking in both the cysteine and the phenylalanine. The entry carries no DNA sequence. The germline V gene (reference sequence) provides CDR1 LNHNV and CDR2 YYDKDF. Remarks on this clonotype: What this receptor recognizes is not known.

Sequenced material: blood T cells: a sorted CD56 or NKG2C T cell subset, CD4+ or CD8+ T cells, or bulk PBMC T cells (not recorded which). The sequence came from a man in his late teens or twenties in good health. Donor details come from another sample of the same person, matched by shared clones. The chain was built from TRBV15 and TRBJ1-4. For the CDR3, the sequence is CATSRELGNEKLFF.